This TCR beta chain was recovered during a study of cytomegalovirus exposure and HLA in healthy donors. Findings and limits, study-wide: Researchers reported in a later analysis that a missense DCLRE1C variant was tied to TCR beta V- and J-gene trimming. TCR beta chains associated with HLA were, in a later analysis, more clonally expanded than equally common others.

Primers for the PCR totalled 60 Vbeta and 13 Jbeta. Repertoires were generated with immunoSEQ multiplex PCR, while TCRdb's copy carries only in-frame clones and drops some. The table lists 250,000 to 350,000 clones, more than 80% of them singletons, with roughly 4% in the top ten. As concerns this clone: Its antigen is as yet unknown.

Germline V gives CDR1 MNHEY, CDR2 SMNVEV (reference sequence). The CDR3 is 14 amino acids. The trim removed 5 bases at V and 12 bases at J, leaving 8 bases unmatched. The V gene is TRBV27, the J gene TRBJ2-1; 12 bases are shared with TRBD2. The source of this sequence is a man aged 40-50 years in good health and CMV-seropositive. The specimen was PBMCs. CDR3 residues: CASSLAGGVFGQFF. The CDR3 DNA is TGTGCCAGCAGTCTAGCGGGGGGGGTATTCGGGCAGTTCTTC.